The rows below give T cell receptor beta chains drawn from one sample of a study of blood T cell repertoires in COVID-19. Assay used: immunoSEQ multiplex PCR; TCRdb lists only in-frame clones, some missing. The table lists more than 100,000 clones, under 90% of them singletons, with roughly 2.3% in the top ten. Sequences were obtained from PBMCs or T cells enriched from blood (not recorded which). These receptors were obtained from a man aged 35 to 55 with acute COVID-19. CDR3s include the opening cysteine and the closing phenylalanine or tryptophan. Each record gives: D gene, clone size, J gene, V gene, CDR3 DNA, CDR3 protein. A D gene is named only where the DNA matches it firmly. Clone size is not always given. Where it is, it says once, few, many or a class for expanded clones.

d_gene: TRBD1
abundance: NA
j_gene: TRBJ2-7
v_gene: TRBV7-8
CDR3nt: TGTGCCAGCAGCCGGGACAGCCAATACGAGCAGTACTTC
CDR3aa: CASSRDSQYEQYF

d_gene: NA
abundance: NA
j_gene: TRBJ2-1
v_gene: TRBV7-3
CDR3nt: TGTGCCAGCAGCTTCCGACAGGTTACAAGCGAGCAGTTCTTC
CDR3aa: CASSFRQVTSEQFF

d_gene: NA
abundance: NA
j_gene: TRBJ2-3
v_gene: TRBV12-3/TRBV12-4
CDR3nt: TGTGCCAGCAGTTCACCCCCGGTAGATACGCAGTATTTT
CDR3aa: CASSSPPVDTQYF

d_gene: NA
abundance: NA
j_gene: TRBJ1-2
v_gene: TRBV7-9
CDR3nt: TGTGCCAGCAGCTTAGGTGAACGGGTGGGCTACACCTTC
CDR3aa: CASSLGERVGYTF

d_gene: NA
abundance: NA
j_gene: TRBJ1-1
v_gene: TRBV12-3/TRBV12-4
CDR3nt: TGTGCCAGCATCCTCCTCCCGGGGGAGCGGGCTTTCTTT
CDR3aa: CASILLPGERAFF

d_gene: NA
abundance: NA
j_gene: TRBJ1-5
v_gene: TRBV28
CDR3nt: TGTGCCAGCGGCAAGCGGGGCAATCAGCCCCAGCATTTT
CDR3aa: CASGKRGNQPQHF

d_gene: TRBD1
abundance: NA
j_gene: TRBJ1-4
v_gene: TRBV7-8
CDR3nt: TGTGCCAGCAGCCGGCGGACAGGAACTAATGAAAAACTGTTTTTT
CDR3aa: CASSRRTGTNEKLFF

d_gene: TRBD1
abundance: NA
j_gene: TRBJ1-1
v_gene: TRBV7-3
CDR3nt: TGTGCCAGCAGCTCTGGACAGGACACTGAAGCTTTCTTT
CDR3aa: CASSSGQDTEAFF

d_gene: NA
abundance: few
j_gene: TRBJ1-2
v_gene: TRBV5-6
CDR3nt: TGTGCCAGCAGCTCCAGGGACTATGGCTACACCTTC
CDR3aa: CASSSRDYGYTF

d_gene: NA
abundance: NA
j_gene: TRBJ2-1
v_gene: TRBV7-9
CDR3nt: TGTGCCAGCAGCTTAGGCGGTTCGGGGGAGCAGTTCTTC
CDR3aa: CASSLGGSGEQFF

d_gene: NA
abundance: NA
j_gene: TRBJ1-5
v_gene: TRBV6-6
CDR3nt: TGTGCCAGCAGTGCACAGGGAGGGAGCAATCAGCCCCAGCATTTT
CDR3aa: CASSAQGGSNQPQHF

d_gene: TRBD1
abundance: few
j_gene: TRBJ1-5
v_gene: TRBV5-1
CDR3nt: TGCGCCAGCAGCTTACAGGGGGATCAGCCCCAGCATTTT
CDR3aa: CASSLQGDQPQHF

d_gene: TRBD2
abundance: NA
j_gene: TRBJ2-1
v_gene: TRBV7-3
CDR3nt: TGTGCCAGCAGCTTAGACCCCCCGACTAGCGGAGGATATGAGCAGTTCTTC
CDR3aa: CASSLDPPTSGGYEQFF

d_gene: TRBD1
abundance: NA
j_gene: TRBJ1-4
v_gene: TRBV19
CDR3nt: TGTGCCAGTTCCACAGGGGGCCTGAATGAAAAACTGTTTTTT
CDR3aa: CASSTGGLNEKLFF

d_gene: NA
abundance: NA
j_gene: TRBJ2-4
v_gene: TRBV7-9
CDR3nt: TGTGCCAGCGAGCAACGGGACATTCAGTACTTC
CDR3aa: CASEQRDIQYF

d_gene: NA
abundance: once
j_gene: TRBJ1-1
v_gene: TRBV10-1
CDR3nt: TGCGCCAGCAGCCCCAGGACTGGGACTGAAGCTTTCTTT
CDR3aa: CASSPRTGTEAFF

d_gene: NA
abundance: NA
j_gene: TRBJ1-1
v_gene: TRBV27
CDR3nt: TGTGCCAGCAGCCTGGGGGGGCGGGGGACTGAAGCTTTCTTT
CDR3aa: CASSLGGRGTEAFF

d_gene: NA
abundance: NA
j_gene: TRBJ1-1
v_gene: TRBV30
CDR3nt: TGTGCTTTCACCCGGGTAACGGACACTGAAGCTTTCTTT
CDR3aa: CAFTRVTDTEAFF

d_gene: NA
abundance: NA
j_gene: TRBJ1-5
v_gene: TRBV7-9
CDR3nt: TGTGCCAGCAGCTTAGCTGGGGCCGCGCACGGCCCATATCAGCCCCAGCATTTT
CDR3aa: CASSLAGAAHGPYQPQHF

d_gene: TRBD1
abundance: NA
j_gene: TRBJ1-1
v_gene: TRBV18
CDR3nt: TGTGCCAGCTCACCACTAACAACAGGGGCGGGCACTGAAGCTTTCTTT
CDR3aa: CASSPLTTGAGTEAFF

d_gene: NA
abundance: NA
j_gene: TRBJ1-6
v_gene: TRBV7-2
CDR3nt: TGTGCCAGCAGCTTAGTCTATCTAGGGGAAGGTTCACCCCTCCACTTT
CDR3aa: CASSLVYLGEGSPLHF

d_gene: NA
abundance: NA
j_gene: TRBJ1-1
v_gene: TRBV28
CDR3nt: TGTGCCAGCAGGGGGCAGATGATCACTGAAGCTTTCTTT
CDR3aa: CASRGQMITEAFF

d_gene: TRBD2
abundance: once
j_gene: TRBJ2-5
v_gene: TRBV7-3
CDR3nt: TGTGCCAGCAGCTTCCTTCCAGCGGGGGGCCGGCAAGAGACCCAGTACTTC
CDR3aa: CASSFLPAGGRQETQYF

d_gene: TRBD1
abundance: NA
j_gene: TRBJ1-6
v_gene: TRBV6-1
CDR3nt: TGTGCCAGCAGTGAAGCGGTCTGGACAGGGAATTCACCCCTCCACTTT
CDR3aa: CASSEAVWTGNSPLHF

d_gene: NA
abundance: NA
j_gene: TRBJ1-1
v_gene: TRBV6-5
CDR3nt: TGTGCCAGCAGTTACTCGTTGGGAGGTGCCACTGAAGCTTTCTTT
CDR3aa: CASSYSLGGATEAFF

d_gene: TRBD1
abundance: NA
j_gene: TRBJ2-7
v_gene: TRBV19
CDR3nt: TGTGCCAGTAGGGGGACAGGGGCCTACGAGCAGTACTTC
CDR3aa: CASRGTGAYEQYF

d_gene: TRBD1
abundance: NA
j_gene: TRBJ2-7
v_gene: TRBV28
CDR3nt: TGTGCCAGCAACCTTTTTGGACAGGGCTACGAGCAGTACTTC
CDR3aa: CASNLFGQGYEQYF

d_gene: TRBD1
abundance: NA
j_gene: TRBJ1-2
v_gene: TRBV6-5
CDR3nt: TGTGCCAGCAGTACCCTGACAGGGCTGAACTATGGCTACACCTTC
CDR3aa: CASSTLTGLNYGYTF

d_gene: TRBD1
abundance: NA
j_gene: TRBJ1-6
v_gene: TRBV7-8
CDR3nt: TGTGCCAGCAGCTTAGATTGGGACAGTTATAATTCACCCCTCCACTTT
CDR3aa: CASSLDWDSYNSPLHF

d_gene: NA
abundance: NA
j_gene: TRBJ2-7
v_gene: TRBV5-1
CDR3nt: TGCGCCAGCAGCATCACAGACGACGAGCAGTACTTC
CDR3aa: CASSITDDEQYF

d_gene: TRBD1
abundance: NA
j_gene: TRBJ2-5
v_gene: TRBV29-1
CDR3nt: TGCAGCGGAACAGGGGGCGCGGGGCAAGAGACCCAGTACTTC
CDR3aa: CSGTGGAGQETQYF

d_gene: NA
abundance: NA
j_gene: TRBJ2-3
v_gene: TRBV5-1
CDR3nt: TGCGCCAGCCGCGGGGAGGGCACAGATACGCAGTATTTT
CDR3aa: CASRGEGTDTQYF

d_gene: NA
abundance: NA
j_gene: TRBJ1-1
v_gene: TRBV19
CDR3nt: TGTGCCAGTAGTATTCACAGGGTCGAGAACACTGAAGCTTTCTTT
CDR3aa: CASSIHRVENTEAFF

d_gene: TRBD2
abundance: NA
j_gene: TRBJ2-5
v_gene: TRBV2
CDR3nt: TGTGCCAGCAGTGAGAATAGTAGCGGGGGGGACCAAGAGACCCAGTACTTC
CDR3aa: CASSENSSGGDQETQYF

d_gene: NA
abundance: NA
j_gene: TRBJ2-7
v_gene: TRBV11-2
CDR3nt: TGTGCCAGCAGCTCAACTTACGAGCAGTACTTC
CDR3aa: CASSSTYEQYF

d_gene: NA
abundance: NA
j_gene: TRBJ2-3
v_gene: TRBV19
CDR3nt: TGTGCCAGTAGTAATGAGGGCGTCACAGATACGCAGTATTTT
CDR3aa: CASSNEGVTDTQYF

d_gene: TRBD1
abundance: NA
j_gene: TRBJ2-7
v_gene: TRBV3-1/TRBV3-2
CDR3nt: TGTGCCAGCAGCCAATCCCGGGACAGGGACTCAAGGGGCTACGAGCAGTACTTC
CDR3aa: CASSQSRDRDSRGYEQYF

d_gene: NA
abundance: NA
j_gene: TRBJ1-2
v_gene: TRBV30
CDR3nt: TGTGCCGGGAAACCATCAGCTAACTATGGCTACACCTTC
CDR3aa: CAGKPSANYGYTF

d_gene: TRBD1
abundance: many
j_gene: TRBJ2-7
v_gene: TRBV27
CDR3nt: TGTGCCAGCAGTTTTAAAGCAGGGGGATCCTACGAGCAGTACTTC
CDR3aa: CASSFKAGGSYEQYF

d_gene: NA
abundance: NA
j_gene: TRBJ2-7
v_gene: TRBV6-2/TRBV6-3
CDR3nt: TGTGCCAGCAGTTGGTCAGGCTACGAGCAGTACTTC
CDR3aa: CASSWSGYEQYF

d_gene: TRBD1
abundance: NA
j_gene: TRBJ1-4
v_gene: TRBV7-9
CDR3nt: TGTGCCAGCGCCCTTAGCTGGGGACAGGGGGAATGGTCGCAAAAACTGTTTTTT
CDR3aa: CASALSWGQGEWSQKLFF

d_gene: TRBD1
abundance: NA
j_gene: TRBJ1-2
v_gene: TRBV2
CDR3nt: TGTGCCAGCAGTTCACAGGGGGCCAACTATGGCTACACCTTC
CDR3aa: CASSSQGANYGYTF

d_gene: TRBD1
abundance: NA
j_gene: TRBJ2-5
v_gene: TRBV19
CDR3nt: TGTGCCAGTAGTAAGACAGGGGGTCGAGAGACCCAGTACTTC
CDR3aa: CASSKTGGRETQYF

d_gene: NA
abundance: few
j_gene: TRBJ1-2
v_gene: TRBV3-1/TRBV3-2
CDR3nt: TGTGCCAGCAGCCAAGATGTAGGAGGGGAGAATGGCTACACCTTC
CDR3aa: CASSQDVGGENGYTF

d_gene: TRBD1
abundance: NA
j_gene: TRBJ2-7
v_gene: TRBV12-3/TRBV12-4
CDR3nt: TGTGCCAGCAGTTCCGGGACAGGGCACGAGCAGTACTTC
CDR3aa: CASSSGTGHEQYF

d_gene: TRBD2
abundance: NA
j_gene: TRBJ2-1
v_gene: TRBV19
CDR3nt: TGTGCCAGTAGTATGGGGACTAGCGGGAATAATGAGCAGTTCTTC
CDR3aa: CASSMGTSGNNEQFF

d_gene: NA
abundance: few
j_gene: TRBJ2-2
v_gene: TRBV11-3
CDR3nt: TGTGCCAGCAGCTTTAGAGACGGGGAGCTGTTTTTT
CDR3aa: CASSFRDGELFF

d_gene: TRBD2
abundance: NA
j_gene: TRBJ2-2
v_gene: TRBV9
CDR3nt: TGTGCCAGCAGCGGAGCGGGAGGGCGGACCGGGGAGCTGTTTTTT
CDR3aa: CASSGAGGRTGELFF

d_gene: TRBD2
abundance: NA
j_gene: TRBJ2-1
v_gene: TRBV5-1
CDR3nt: TGCGCCAGCAGCTCCCTCGCGCTAGCGGGAGGGAATGAGCAGTTCTTC
CDR3aa: CASSSLALAGGNEQFF

d_gene: NA
abundance: NA
j_gene: TRBJ1-1
v_gene: TRBV24-1
CDR3nt: TGTGCCACCAGTCGGTCTCGGGATAGGACTGAAGCTTTCTTT
CDR3aa: CATSRSRDRTEAFF

d_gene: NA
abundance: few
j_gene: TRBJ2-7
v_gene: TRBV18
CDR3nt: TGTGCCAGCTCACCAAACAACGCCTACGAGCAGTACTTC
CDR3aa: CASSPNNAYEQYF

d_gene: TRBD1
abundance: NA
j_gene: TRBJ1-5
v_gene: TRBV4-2
CDR3nt: TGTGCCAGCAGCCAAGATTGGGGACAGACATATCAGCCCCAGCATTTT
CDR3aa: CASSQDWGQTYQPQHF